A selection of T cell receptor beta chains follows, all from one sample in a study of cytomegalovirus exposure and HLA in healthy donors. Profiling relied on immunoSEQ multiplex PCR, and the TCRdb table lists in-frame clones only, not all of them. The top ten clones hold approximately 6% of a sample with around 130,000 clones, roughly 9% of them seen once. Sequencing used PBMCs. The receptors come from a middle-aged woman in good health and CMV-seropositive. Each CDR3 is given with its conserved first and last residue. The D gene is left open where the match is weak. The size of a clone is reported for some rows only, either as once, few or many, or as a class for expanded clones.

v_gene: TRBV28
abundance: .
d_gene: .
j_gene: TRBJ1-2
CDR3nt: TGTGCCAGCAGTTTATCTCCCTATGGCTACACCTTC
CDR3aa: CASSLSPYGYTF

v_gene: TRBV5-1
abundance: few
d_gene: .
j_gene: TRBJ2-2
CDR3nt: TGCGCCAGCAAGGGGGAGCCCGCCGGGGAGCTGTTTTTT
CDR3aa: CASKGEPAGELFF

v_gene: TRBV9
abundance: few
d_gene: .
j_gene: TRBJ1-4
CDR3nt: TGTGCCAGCAGCGCAAACAGGGTAACTAATGAAAAACTGTTTTTT
CDR3aa: CASSANRVTNEKLFF

v_gene: TRBV7-2
abundance: few
d_gene: .
j_gene: TRBJ1-1
CDR3nt: TGTGCCAGCAGCTTAGCGGTAAGCTTTTTCGCGGACACTGAAGCTTTCTTT
CDR3aa: CASSLAVSFFADTEAFF

v_gene: TRBV29-1
abundance: .
d_gene: .
j_gene: TRBJ2-7
CDR3nt: TGCAGCGTCTCCGGGAGATCCTACGAGCAGTACTTC
CDR3aa: CSVSGRSYEQYF

v_gene: TRBV13
abundance: .
d_gene: .
j_gene: TRBJ2-1
CDR3nt: TGTGCCAGCAGCTTATTCCGGCGAGGCTCCTACAATGAGCAGTTCTTC
CDR3aa: CASSLFRRGSYNEQFF

v_gene: TRBV2
abundance: .
d_gene: TRBD1
j_gene: TRBJ2-3
CDR3nt: TGTGCCAGCAGTCCAGGGGGCTTGGATACGCAGTATTTT
CDR3aa: CASSPGGLDTQYF

v_gene: TRBV5-1
abundance: .
d_gene: TRBD1
j_gene: TRBJ1-2
CDR3nt: TGCGCCAGCAGCCCGCCGGACAGGGGGCTATATGGCTACACCTTC
CDR3aa: CASSPPDRGLYGYTF

v_gene: TRBV5-1
abundance: few
d_gene: .
j_gene: TRBJ1-1
CDR3nt: TGCGCCAGCAGCCCCCAGGCCCCTGAGGGAGAAGCTTTCTTT
CDR3aa: CASSPQAPEGEAFF

v_gene: TRBV7-9
abundance: .
d_gene: .
j_gene: TRBJ2-1
CDR3nt: TGTGCCAGCAGCTTAAGTTTGACAGCGACCAACAATGAGCAGTTCTTC
CDR3aa: CASSLSLTATNNEQFF

v_gene: TRBV7-3
abundance: few
d_gene: TRBD2
j_gene: TRBJ2-4
CDR3nt: TGTGCCAGCAGCTTAACGGCGCGGGGGAGCCAAAACATTCAGTACTTC
CDR3aa: CASSLTARGSQNIQYF

v_gene: TRBV5-6
abundance: .
d_gene: .
j_gene: TRBJ2-3
CDR3nt: TGTGCCAGCAGCTTGGCTGCAGGGATTCGGGGCACAGATACGCAGTATTTT
CDR3aa: CASSLAAGIRGTDTQYF

v_gene: TRBV18
abundance: few
d_gene: TRBD1
j_gene: TRBJ2-5
CDR3nt: TGTGCCAGCTCACCACTGGACAGGCAAGAGACCCAGTACTTC
CDR3aa: CASSPLDRQETQYF

v_gene: TRBV19
abundance: few
d_gene: TRBD1
j_gene: TRBJ2-7
CDR3nt: TGTGCCAGTAGTGGCAGGGGGCTGGGGTACGAGCAGTACTTC
CDR3aa: CASSGRGLGYEQYF

v_gene: TRBV11-2
abundance: few
d_gene: .
j_gene: TRBJ1-4
CDR3nt: TGTGCCAGCAGCTTAGTTGGGGGCTGGGGTGAAAAACTGTTTTTT
CDR3aa: CASSLVGGWGEKLFF

v_gene: TRBV11-2
abundance: .
d_gene: .
j_gene: TRBJ2-6
CDR3nt: TGTGCCAGCAGCTTACAGGGTGCCTCTGGGGCCAACGTCCTGACTTTC
CDR3aa: CASSLQGASGANVLTF

v_gene: TRBV18
abundance: few
d_gene: TRBD1
j_gene: TRBJ2-7
CDR3nt: TGTGCCAGCTCACCTCTCCAGGGGGCTAAGCACGAGCAGTACTTC
CDR3aa: CASSPLQGAKHEQYF

v_gene: TRBV6-4
abundance: .
d_gene: TRBD1
j_gene: TRBJ1-1
CDR3nt: TGTGCCTCCGGTGTCTGGAGGACAGGGGTCGTATTAGGGGGTAACACTGAAGCTTTCTTT
CDR3aa: CASGVWRTGVVLGGNTEAFF

v_gene: TRBV6-5
abundance: few
d_gene: .
j_gene: TRBJ1-4
CDR3nt: TGTGCCAGCAGAGGGGCCTCCAGGGAAAAATTGGAACTGTTTTTT
CDR3aa: CASRGASREKLELFF

v_gene: TRBV4-1
abundance: few
d_gene: .
j_gene: TRBJ2-1
CDR3nt: TGCGCCAGCAGCCAACCTACAGGGAGCTCCTACAATGAGCAGTTCTTC
CDR3aa: CASSQPTGSSYNEQFF

v_gene: TRBV7-2
abundance: .
d_gene: .
j_gene: TRBJ1-6
CDR3nt: TGTGCCAGCAGTAGACATAGCTCCTATAATTCACCCCTCCACTTT
CDR3aa: CASSRHSSYNSPLHF

v_gene: TRBV5-6
abundance: once
d_gene: TRBD1
j_gene: TRBJ2-7
CDR3nt: TGTGCCAGCAGCTCCTGGGGAACAGGGGGCCTCTACGAGCAGTACTTC
CDR3aa: CASSSWGTGGLYEQYF

v_gene: TRBV27
abundance: .
d_gene: .
j_gene: TRBJ1-1
CDR3nt: TGTGCCAGCAGACAGGGTCCCCCAATGAACACTGAAGCTTTCTTT
CDR3aa: CASRQGPPMNTEAFF

v_gene: TRBV7-3
abundance: .
d_gene: TRBD1
j_gene: TRBJ1-1
CDR3nt: TGTGCCAGCAGCCCAGGGCCCCACAGGGGCGCTAACACTGAAGCTTTCTTT
CDR3aa: CASSPGPHRGANTEAFF

v_gene: TRBV25-1
abundance: few
d_gene: .
j_gene: TRBJ1-1
CDR3nt: TGTGCCAGCAGCCCCCTGGGTTCGGGGATGGACACTGAAGCTTTCTTT
CDR3aa: CASSPLGSGMDTEAFF

v_gene: TRBV7-3
abundance: few
d_gene: .
j_gene: TRBJ2-2
CDR3nt: TGTGCCAGCAGCTATACAGGGTCGGACGGGGAGCTGTTTTTT
CDR3aa: CASSYTGSDGELFF

v_gene: TRBV5-1
abundance: few
d_gene: .
j_gene: TRBJ2-2
CDR3nt: TGCGCCAGCAGCTTGGCGGCTAGCCCCGACACCGGGGAGCTGTTTTTT
CDR3aa: CASSLAASPDTGELFF

v_gene: TRBV6-4
abundance: few
d_gene: .
j_gene: TRBJ1-2
CDR3nt: TGTGCCAGCAGTGACTCGAGTCGTGACTATGGCTACACCTTC
CDR3aa: CASSDSSRDYGYTF

v_gene: TRBV7-3
abundance: few
d_gene: TRBD1
j_gene: TRBJ2-5
CDR3nt: TGTGCCAGCAGCTCTACAGGGGGCAGGGAGACCCAGTACTTC
CDR3aa: CASSSTGGRETQYF

v_gene: TRBV30
abundance: .
d_gene: TRBD1
j_gene: TRBJ1-3
CDR3nt: TGTGCCTGGAACCCGGGACAGATCTCTGGAAACACCATATATTTT
CDR3aa: CAWNPGQISGNTIYF

v_gene: TRBV19
abundance: .
d_gene: .
j_gene: TRBJ1-1
CDR3nt: TGTGCCAGTAGTGAAGCGAGGAACACTGAAGCTTTCTTT
CDR3aa: CASSEARNTEAFF

v_gene: TRBV10-3
abundance: .
d_gene: .
j_gene: TRBJ1-1
CDR3nt: TGTGCCATCAGCCAGGGCGAGTGGACTTTCTTT
CDR3aa: CAISQGEWTFF

v_gene: TRBV4-1
abundance: .
d_gene: TRBD1
j_gene: TRBJ2-3
CDR3nt: TGCGCCAGCAGCCAAGGACGTGGAGGAGGGCAGGGGGCTGATACGCAGTATTTT
CDR3aa: CASSQGRGGGQGADTQYF

v_gene: TRBV4-2
abundance: .
d_gene: .
j_gene: TRBJ1-2
CDR3nt: TGTGCCAGCAGCCAAGATGGACAGAACTATGGCTACACCTTC
CDR3aa: CASSQDGQNYGYTF

v_gene: TRBV11-3
abundance: few
d_gene: .
j_gene: TRBJ2-7
CDR3nt: TGTGCCAGCAGCTTAATAGGGGGCGAGCAGTACTTC
CDR3aa: CASSLIGGEQYF

v_gene: TRBV27
abundance: few
d_gene: .
j_gene: TRBJ2-7
CDR3nt: TGTGCCAGCAGTTCCCTCTACGAGCAGTACTTC
CDR3aa: CASSSLYEQYF

v_gene: TRBV6-4
abundance: few
d_gene: TRBD1
j_gene: TRBJ2-2
CDR3nt: TGTGCCAGCAGGGGCCCGGGGACAGATAACACCGGGGAGCTGTTTTTT
CDR3aa: CASRGPGTDNTGELFF

v_gene: TRBV19
abundance: .
d_gene: .
j_gene: TRBJ2-7
CDR3nt: TGTGCCAGTAGTATGGGGCTGGCCTACGAGCAGTACTTC
CDR3aa: CASSMGLAYEQYF

v_gene: TRBV28
abundance: .
d_gene: TRBD1
j_gene: TRBJ1-3
CDR3nt: TGTGCCAGCAGCGGACAGGGACGGCTCGCAGGAAACACCATATATTTT
CDR3aa: CASSGQGRLAGNTIYF

v_gene: TRBV5-5
abundance: .
d_gene: TRBD2
j_gene: TRBJ2-5
CDR3nt: TGTGCCAGCAGCTTCGCGGGGGGCCAAGAGACCCAGTACTTC
CDR3aa: CASSFAGGQETQYF

v_gene: TRBV7-9
abundance: few
d_gene: .
j_gene: TRBJ1-2
CDR3nt: TGTGCCAGCAGCTTAGTGTCGGGGTCGAATCCACGTAAATGGTATGGCTACACCTTC
CDR3aa: CASSLVSGSNPRKWYGYTF

v_gene: TRBV7-9
abundance: .
d_gene: .
j_gene: TRBJ2-3
CDR3nt: TGTGCCAGCAGCTTAGGAGCACTAGATACGCAGTATTTT
CDR3aa: CASSLGALDTQYF

v_gene: TRBV29-1
abundance: .
d_gene: .
j_gene: TRBJ2-7
CDR3nt: TGCAGCGCTCGGAGGGCAGGTACCTACGAGCAGTACTTC
CDR3aa: CSARRAGTYEQYF

v_gene: TRBV19
abundance: few
d_gene: .
j_gene: TRBJ2-3
CDR3nt: TGTGCCAGTAGTATTGGAGAGGTCGCAGATACGCAGTATTTT
CDR3aa: CASSIGEVADTQYF

v_gene: TRBV28
abundance: .
d_gene: TRBD1
j_gene: TRBJ2-7
CDR3nt: TGTGCCAGCAGTACTCCCGGGACAGAGACCTACGAGCAGTACTTC
CDR3aa: CASSTPGTETYEQYF

v_gene: TRBV7-7
abundance: few
d_gene: .
j_gene: TRBJ2-1
CDR3nt: TGTGCCAGCAGCTTAAGGGACACTAACAATGAGCAGTTCTTC
CDR3aa: CASSLRDTNNEQFF

v_gene: TRBV30
abundance: .
d_gene: .
j_gene: TRBJ1-2
CDR3nt: TGTGCCTGGAGTACCCCTCATCGGAGGTCGCCTAACTATGGCTACACCTTC
CDR3aa: CAWSTPHRRSPNYGYTF

v_gene: TRBV27
abundance: few
d_gene: TRBD2
j_gene: TRBJ2-3
CDR3nt: TGTGCCAGCAGTCCCCGGACTAGCGGGTCCCGCACAGATACGCAGTATTTT
CDR3aa: CASSPRTSGSRTDTQYF

v_gene: TRBV7-9
abundance: .
d_gene: .
j_gene: TRBJ1-2
CDR3nt: TGTGCCAGCAGTAACACGGGCAGGGAATATGGCTACACCTTC
CDR3aa: CASSNTGREYGYTF